The 25 T cell receptor beta chains reported below all come from one sample, sequenced in a study of cytomegalovirus exposure and HLA in healthy donors. PCR primers comprised 60 Vbeta and 13 Jbeta primers. This table comes from immunoSEQ multiplex PCR, and its TCRdb copy is limited to in-frame clones, with some not included. The sample has about 140,000 clones, about 80% seen once; the top ten hold about 5%. Sequencing was carried out using PBMCs. The receptor set was obtained from a male donor in good health and CMV-seronegative.

The chain joins TRBV6-1 to TRBJ2-3, with 9 nucleotides matching TRBD1. This CDR3 is built from 14 residues. Germline CDR1 and CDR2: MNHNS and SASEGT. Trimming at V came to 5 bases and at J to 4 bases, leaving 4 bases not matched to a gene. The CDR3 spells CASSLRQGADTQYF. The CDR3 DNA reads as TGTGCCAGCAGTCTACGACAGGGGGCAGATACGCAGTATTTT.

The V call is TRBV6-5, the J call TRBJ2-1, with 8 bases lining up with TRBD2. CDR1 and CDR2 (germline): MNHEY, SVGAGI. The CDR3 runs to 13 residues. Trimming removed 7 bases from V and 5 bases from J; junction bases left unmatched: 4. The DNA of the CDR3 is TGTGCCAGCACCCTAGCGGGCAACAATGAGCAGTTCTTC. Encoded protein: CASTLAGNNEQFF.

V gene TRBV6-5 combines with J gene TRBJ1-2; D remains ambiguous. The CDR3 is made up of 13 amino acids. Trimming cost V 2 bases and J 2 bases, with 6 bases left between them. Per germline, CDR1 MNHEY and CDR2 SVGAGI. CDR3 nucleotides: TGTGCCAGCAGTTACAAAGCAAACTATGGCTACACCTTC. Translated: CASSYKANYGYTF.

Only a few counts were recorded for this clone. The chain has TRBV28 and TRBJ1-2; 7 bases are a match to TRBD1. The V gene end was trimmed by 6 bases and the J gene end by 4 bases; junction bases not matched to a gene: 2. Germline values: CDR1 MDHEN, CDR2 SYDVKM. This CDR3 region has 12 residues. The CDR3 DNA is TGTGCCAGCAGGGGGACAGCCTATGGCTACACCTTC. Its protein product is CASRGTAYGYTF.

J is TRBJ1-1 and V is TRBV2; no firm D call. Germline V gene sequence: CDR1 SNHLY, CDR2 FYNNEI. The CDR3 has 13 amino acids. Trimming removed 5 bases at V and 7 bases at J, with 14 bases between. Written as DNA, the CDR3 is TGTGCCAGCAGTAAGTTGGGAGGTTTTGAAGCTTTCTTT. Protein: CASSKLGGFEAFF.

The V and J genes are TRBV5-6 and TRBJ1-2, with 8 bases identical to TRBD1. Per germline, CDR1 SGHDT and CDR2 YYEEEE. J lost 10 bases, V lost 4 bases, and 12 bases had no gene match. The length of the CDR3 is 14 residues. As DNA, the CDR3 is TGTGCCAGCAGCGTAGGGACAGGCCGCCGGGTCTACACCTTC. Its protein product is CASSVGTGRRVYTF.

The chain couples TRBV28 to TRBJ2-7, with 9 bases identical to TRBD2. J was trimmed by 7 bases and V by 6 bases; bases with no gene match: 13. Per germline, CDR1 MDHEN and CDR2 SYDVKM. CDR3 length equals 15 residues. The CDR3 DNA reads TGTGCCAGCAGAATCACTAGCGGGCATTACGGAGAGCAGTACTTC. Protein sequence: CASRITSGHYGEQYF.

The chain uses TRBV7-9 and TRBJ1-1; unclear D gene. V was cut by 5 bases and J by 5 bases, with 12 bases left in between. Germline V gene data show CDR1 as SEHNR and CDR2 as FQNEAQ (reference sequence). The CDR3 extends over 13 amino acids. The CDR3, as DNA: TGTGCCAGCAGCCAGGTGGGCAGAACTGAAGCTTTCTTT. It yields the protein CASSQVGRTEAFF.

The chain recombines TRBV7-9 with TRBJ2-7, with 9 bases lining up with TRBD1. V shed 0 bases and J 6 bases; nucleotides not matched to a gene: 6. Germline V lookup: CDR1 SEHNR, CDR2 FQNEAQ (reference sequence). CDR3 length: 15 amino acids. CDR3 amino acids: CASSLADRGGPEQYF. For the CDR3, the DNA is TGTGCCAGCAGCTTAGCGGACAGGGGCGGCCCCGAGCAGTACTTC.

This clone was seen a few times. The chain uses TRBV27 and TRBJ1-1; the D is unclear. The CDR3 length is 18 residues. The germline V gene has CDR1 MNHEY and CDR2 SMNVEV (reference sequence). Trimming removed 3 bases at V and 0 bases at J, with 20 bases between. CDR3 sequence reads: CASSFSKVGPHVNTEAFF. CDR3 DNA sequence: TGTGCCAGCAGTTTCTCAAAGGTGGGCCCCCACGTGAACACTGAAGCTTTCTTT.

The rearrangement uses TRBV30 and TRBJ2-3; TRBD2 agrees at 11 bases. V shed 1 base, J shed 3 bases, and the junction held 6 bases outside the gene matches. Per the germline V gene, CDR1 is GTSNPN and CDR2 is SVGIG (reference sequence). The CDR3 consists of 16 residues. CDR3 in DNA: TGTGCCTGGAGTGCTGGACTAGCGGGCGAGACAGATACGCAGTATTTT. Its protein product is CAWSAGLAGETDTQYF.

V usage is TRBV19 and J usage is TRBJ2-7; D possibly corresponds to TRBD2 (6 bases). Looked up from germline, CDR1 is LNHDA and CDR2 is SQIVND (reference sequence). This CDR3 region has 15 residues. V was pared by 3 bases and J by 2 bases, with 14 bases between. In DNA form, the CDR3 reads TGTGCCAGTAGTATGACGGGGGACTCCACCTACGAGCAGTACTTC. It is translated as CASSMTGDSTYEQYF. The whole variable domain, filled in from reference TRBV19 and TRBJ2-7, reads DGGITQSPKYLFRKEGQNVTLSCEQNLNHDAMYWYRQDPGQGLRLIYYSQIVNDFQKGDIAEGYSVSREKKESFPLTVTSAQKNPTAFYLCASSMTGDSTYEQYFGPGTRLTVT.

The V and J genes are TRBV28 and TRBJ1-6; weak D call: TRBD1 (6 bases). Deletions cut 6 bases from V and 5 bases from J, with 14 bases between. The CDR3 spans 15 residues. CDR1 and CDR2 from the germline V gene are MDHEN and SYDVKM. CDR3 bases: TGTGCCAGCAGACTCTGGGACACCGATAATTCACCCCTCCACTTT. Its translation: CASRLWDTDNSPLHF.

The chain's CDR3 is CASSVWDREENGYTF. CDR3 nucleotide sequence: TGTGCCAGCAGTGTTTGGGACAGGGAAGAGAATGGCTACACCTTC. The rearrangement links TRBV2 to TRBJ1-2; 9 positions match TRBD1. The J segment lost 6 bases and the V segment lost 4 bases, leaving 9 bases of the junction unmatched. The germline gives CDR1 SNHLY, CDR2 FYNNEI. This CDR3 spans 15 amino acids.

The chain uses TRBV4-3 and TRBJ2-7, with 9 bases identical to TRBD1. CDR3 length: 15 amino acids. Germline values: CDR1 LGHNA, CDR2 YSLEER. The trim removed 0 bases at V and 7 bases at J, leaving 7 bases unmatched. CDR3 coding DNA: TGCGCCAGCAGCCAAGATTTAGGACAGGGGAATGAGCAGTACTTC. It specifies CASSQDLGQGNEQYF.

The gene calls are TRBV5-8 and TRBJ2-2, with TRBD2 identical over 8 bases. Germline V gene lookup returns CDR1 SGHTS and CDR2 YDEGEE. This CDR3 is 16 amino acids long. Unmatched junction bases numbered 4, after V lost 0 bases and J lost 3 bases. CDR3 nucleotide sequence: TGTGCCAGCAGCTTGGTGGCGGGGGGACACACCGGGGAGCTGTTTTTT. It codes for CASSLVAGGHTGELFF.

Details on this clone: One end of the junction does not line up with germline, which may come from a read error. The V call is TRBV27, the J call TRBJ1-5; no definite D call. CDR1 is MNHEY and CDR2 is SMNVEV in the germline V gene (reference sequence). The CDR3 spans 14 residues. The chain's CDR3 is CASSFAATNQAQHF. The DNA of the CDR3 is TGTGCCAGCAGTTTCGCAGCAACCAATCAGGCCCAGCATTTT.

V and J are TRBV9 and TRBJ2-3, with 9 bases lining up with TRBD2. Germline-derived CDR1 and CDR2 are SGDLS and YYNGEE. Trimming took 0 bases from V and 5 from J; bases not matched to a gene: 7. This CDR3 contains 16 residues. The CDR3 region has the DNA TGTGCCAGCAGCGTAGGGGCTAGCGGGGAGGGAGATACGCAGTATTTT. Residues: CASSVGASGEGDTQYF.

This clone was seen once. The rearrangement joins TRBV18 to TRBJ1-4, with 7 positions matching TRBD1. Germline V CDR1 and CDR2: KGHSH, LQKENI. V dropped 3 bases and J dropped 8; count of bases not matched to a gene: 6. The CDR3 consists of 14 residues. CDR3 amino acids: CASSPDRLGEKLFF. The CDR3 bases are TGTGCCAGCTCACCGGACAGGCTGGGGGAAAAACTGTTTTTT.

V is TRBV23-1 and J is TRBJ2-7, with 8 nucleotides matching TRBD1. TRBV23-1 is identified as an open reading frame with a role that is uncertain. The V segment lost 3 bases and the J segment 3 bases; nucleotides outside the gene matches: 10. CDR3 size: 16 residues. The CDR3 DNA reads as TGCGCCAGCAGTCAGTCCCGGGACAGGCTGAACTACGAGCAGTACTTC. Translated: CASSQSRDRLNYEQYF.

This clone was recorded once. V and J are TRBV4-3 and TRBJ2-1; maybe TRBD2 (6 bases). Between the trimmed V and J ends, which lost 0 bases and 8 bases, there was a span of 17 bases. CDR1 LGHNA and CDR2 YSLEER come from the germline V gene. This CDR3 has 16 amino acids. DNA of the CDR3: TGCGCCAGCAGCCAAGATGGATGGCGGGACGGCGATGAGCAGTTCTTC. It is translated as CASSQDGWRDGDEQFF.

The sample holds a few counts of this clone. The V gene is TRBV6-5, the J gene TRBJ2-5; 7 bases map to TRBD1. The V gene end was trimmed by 4 bases and the J gene end by 6 bases; junction bases not matched to a gene: 8. The CDR3 extends over 14 amino acids. Germline assignment: CDR1 MNHEY and CDR2 SVGAGI. The CDR3 protein is CASSSDRVVKTQYF. The CDR3 DNA reads TGTGCCAGCAGTTCCGACAGGGTTGTGAAGACCCAGTACTTC.

This clone appeared a few times. One end of the junction fails to match germline, which may point to a read error. CDR3 residues: CASSKEEGRASGNTIYF. In nucleotides, the CDR3 is TGTGCCAGCAGCAAAGAAGAGGGTAGGGCCTCTGGAAACACCATATATTTT. This chain connects TRBV4-2 to TRBJ1-3, with D unclear. The germline gives CDR1 LGHNA, CDR2 YNFKEQ. The CDR3 has 17 amino acids.

The chain links TRBV7-5 to TRBJ1-5; the table names TRBD1, a call not compared with the DNA. TRBV7-5 is an annotated pseudogene. There are 15 residues in the CDR3. The CDR3 is CARSLVAGGRQPQHF. In DNA, the CDR3 is TGTGCCAGAAGCTTGGTGGCAGGGGGACGTCAGCCCCAGCATTTT.

The V and J genes are TRBV7-3 and TRBJ1-2, with D unresolved. CDR1 and CDR2 (germline): SGHTA, FQGTGA. The CDR3 extends over 14 amino acids. Trimming took 2 bases from V and 8 from J, leaving 15 bases between them. CDR3 amino acids: CASSLVRAHGGYTF. CDR3 coding DNA: TGTGCCAGCAGCTTAGTGAGGGCTCATGGGGGCTACACCTTC.